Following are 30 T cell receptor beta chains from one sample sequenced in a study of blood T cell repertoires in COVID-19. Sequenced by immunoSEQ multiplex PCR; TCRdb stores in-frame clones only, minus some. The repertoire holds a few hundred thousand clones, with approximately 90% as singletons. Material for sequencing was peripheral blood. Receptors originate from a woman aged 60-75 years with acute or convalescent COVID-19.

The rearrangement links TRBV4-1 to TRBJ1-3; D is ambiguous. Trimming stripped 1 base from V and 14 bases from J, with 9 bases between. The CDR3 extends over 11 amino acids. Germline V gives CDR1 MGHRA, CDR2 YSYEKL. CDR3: CASSQAQLLYF. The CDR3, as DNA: TGCGCCAGCAGCCAAGCACAGTTACTATATTTT.

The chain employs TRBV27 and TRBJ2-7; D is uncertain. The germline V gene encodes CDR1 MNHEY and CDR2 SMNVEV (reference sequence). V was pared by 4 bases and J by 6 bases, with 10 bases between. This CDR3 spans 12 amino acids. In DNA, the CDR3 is TGTGCCAGCAGTTCCCCACTACGCGAGCAGTACTTC. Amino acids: CASSSPLREQYF.

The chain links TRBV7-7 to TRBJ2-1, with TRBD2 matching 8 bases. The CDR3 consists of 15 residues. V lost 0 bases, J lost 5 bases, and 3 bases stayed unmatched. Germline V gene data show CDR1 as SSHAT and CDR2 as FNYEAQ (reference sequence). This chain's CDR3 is CASSLAAGGDNEQFF. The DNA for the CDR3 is TGTGCCAGCAGCTTAGCGGCCGGGGGGGACAATGAGCAGTTCTTC.

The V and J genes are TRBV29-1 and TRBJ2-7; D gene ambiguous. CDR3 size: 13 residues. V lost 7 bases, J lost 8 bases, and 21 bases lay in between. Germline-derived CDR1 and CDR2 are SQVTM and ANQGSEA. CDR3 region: CSGYYPSSEQQYF. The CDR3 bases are TGCAGCGGCTATTACCCCTCTTCGGAGCAGCAGTACTTC.

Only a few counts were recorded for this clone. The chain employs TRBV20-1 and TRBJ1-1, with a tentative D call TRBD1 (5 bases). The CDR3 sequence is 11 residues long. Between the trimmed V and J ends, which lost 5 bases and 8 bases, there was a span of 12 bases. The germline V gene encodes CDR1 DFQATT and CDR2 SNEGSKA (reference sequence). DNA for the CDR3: TGCAGTGCTGGGGATGGGGGGGAAGCTTTCTTT. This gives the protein CSAGDGGEAFF.

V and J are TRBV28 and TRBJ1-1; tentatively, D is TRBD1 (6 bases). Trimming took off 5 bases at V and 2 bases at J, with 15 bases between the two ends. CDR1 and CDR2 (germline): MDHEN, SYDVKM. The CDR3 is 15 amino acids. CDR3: CASSTTGIGNTEAFF. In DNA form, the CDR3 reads TGTGCCAGCAGTACCACAGGGATTGGTAACACTGAAGCTTTCTTT.

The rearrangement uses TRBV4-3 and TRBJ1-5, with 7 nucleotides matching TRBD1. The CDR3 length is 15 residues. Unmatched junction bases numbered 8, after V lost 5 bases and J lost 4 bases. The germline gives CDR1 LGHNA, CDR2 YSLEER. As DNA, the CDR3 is TGCGCCAGCAGCTACTCAAAACAGGGGAATCAGCCCCAGCATTTT. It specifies CASSYSKQGNQPQHF.

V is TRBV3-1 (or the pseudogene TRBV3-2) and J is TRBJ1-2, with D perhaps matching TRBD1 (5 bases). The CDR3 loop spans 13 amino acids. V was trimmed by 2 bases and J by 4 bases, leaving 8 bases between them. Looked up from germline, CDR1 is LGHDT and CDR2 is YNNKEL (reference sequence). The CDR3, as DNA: TGTGCCAGCAGCCAAACAGGACCCTATGGCTACACCTTC. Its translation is CASSQTGPYGYTF.

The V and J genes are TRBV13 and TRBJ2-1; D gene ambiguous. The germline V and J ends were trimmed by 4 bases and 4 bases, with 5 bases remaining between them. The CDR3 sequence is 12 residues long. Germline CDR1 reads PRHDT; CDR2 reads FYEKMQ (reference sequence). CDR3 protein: CASSYQYNEQFF. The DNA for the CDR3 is TGTGCCAGCAGCTACCAGTACAATGAGCAGTTCTTC.

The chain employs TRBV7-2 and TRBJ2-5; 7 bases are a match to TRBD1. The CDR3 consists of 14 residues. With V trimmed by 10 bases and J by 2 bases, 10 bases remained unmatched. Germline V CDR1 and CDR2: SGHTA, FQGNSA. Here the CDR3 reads CAIDLGQSQETQYF. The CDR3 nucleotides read TGTGCCATCGACCTGGGACAGTCACAAGAGACCCAGTACTTC. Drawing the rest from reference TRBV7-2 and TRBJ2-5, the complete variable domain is GAGVSQSPSNKVTEKGKDVELRCDPISGHTALYWYRQSLGQGLEFLIYFQGNSAPDKSGLPSDRFSAERTGGSVSTLTIQRTQQEDSAVYLCAIDLGQSQETQYFGPGTRLLVL.

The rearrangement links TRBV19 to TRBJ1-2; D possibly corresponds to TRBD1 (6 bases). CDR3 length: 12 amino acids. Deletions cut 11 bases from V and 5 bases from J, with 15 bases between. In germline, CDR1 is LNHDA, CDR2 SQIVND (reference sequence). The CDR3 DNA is TGTGCCTTACAGACAGGTGGATATGGCTACACCTTC. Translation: CALQTGGYGYTF.

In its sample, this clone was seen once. The CDR3 DNA reads TGCGCCAGCAGCGTGGGTACTCGAACAGGGGCCTACGAGCAGTACTTC. Translation gives CASSVGTRTGAYEQYF. The V gene is TRBV5-1, the J gene TRBJ2-7, with 7 bases fitting TRBD1. J gave up 2 bases and V 4 bases, and 12 bases lay outside the gene matches. The CDR3 runs 16 residues. Germline values: CDR1 SGHRS, CDR2 YFSETQ.

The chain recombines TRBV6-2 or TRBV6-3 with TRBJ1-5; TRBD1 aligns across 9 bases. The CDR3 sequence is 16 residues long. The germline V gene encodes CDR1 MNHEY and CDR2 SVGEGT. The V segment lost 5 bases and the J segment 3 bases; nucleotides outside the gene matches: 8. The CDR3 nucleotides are TGTGCCAGCAGTCAACGGGACAGGGCGCTCAATCAGCCCCAGCATTTT. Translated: CASSQRDRALNQPQHF.

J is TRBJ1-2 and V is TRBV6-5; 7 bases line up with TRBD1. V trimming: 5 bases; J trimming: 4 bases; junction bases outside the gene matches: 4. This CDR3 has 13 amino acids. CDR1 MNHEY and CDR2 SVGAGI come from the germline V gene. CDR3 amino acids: CASSRDSLYGYTF. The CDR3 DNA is TGTGCCAGCAGTCGGGACAGTCTCTATGGCTACACCTTC.

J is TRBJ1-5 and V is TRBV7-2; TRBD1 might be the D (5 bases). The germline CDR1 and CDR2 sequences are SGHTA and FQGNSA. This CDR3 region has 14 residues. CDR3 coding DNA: TGTGCATGTACGGGGGGTGGTGGCAATCAGCCCCAGCATTTT. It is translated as CACTGGGGNQPQHF.

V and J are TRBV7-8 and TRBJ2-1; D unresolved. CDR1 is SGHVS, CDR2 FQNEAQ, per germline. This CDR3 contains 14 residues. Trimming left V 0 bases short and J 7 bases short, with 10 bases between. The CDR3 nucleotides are TGTGCCAGCAGCTTAGCAGTAGTCGGGAATGAGCAGTTCTTC. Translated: CASSLAVVGNEQFF.

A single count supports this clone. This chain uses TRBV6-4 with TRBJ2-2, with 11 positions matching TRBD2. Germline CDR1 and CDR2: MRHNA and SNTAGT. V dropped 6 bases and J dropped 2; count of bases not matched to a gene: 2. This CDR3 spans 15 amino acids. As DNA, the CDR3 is TGTGCCAGCAGCCTAGCGGGAGGCAACACCGGGGAGCTGTTTTTT. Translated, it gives CASSLAGGNTGELFF.

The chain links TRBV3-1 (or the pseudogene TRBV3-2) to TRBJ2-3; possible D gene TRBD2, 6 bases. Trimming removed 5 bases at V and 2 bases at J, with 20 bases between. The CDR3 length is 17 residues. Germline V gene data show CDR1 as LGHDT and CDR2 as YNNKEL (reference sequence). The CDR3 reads CASSKGLASAYTDTQYF. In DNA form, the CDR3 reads TGTGCCAGCAGCAAGGGCCTAGCGAGCGCATACACAGATACGCAGTATTTT.

CDR3 in DNA: TGTGCCAGCAGCCTACAGGAAGATCAGCCCCAGCATTTT. Translating it yields CASSLQEDQPQHF. J is TRBJ1-5 and V is TRBV6-6; weak D call: TRBD1 (5 bases). V was pared by 6 bases and J by 5 bases, with 11 bases between. This CDR3 contains 13 residues. In germline, CDR1 is MNHNY, CDR2 SVGAGI (reference sequence).

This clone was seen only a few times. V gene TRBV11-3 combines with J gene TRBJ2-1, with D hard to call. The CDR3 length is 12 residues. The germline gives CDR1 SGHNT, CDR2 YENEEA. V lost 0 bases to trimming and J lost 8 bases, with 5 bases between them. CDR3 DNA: TGTGCCAGCAGCTTAGAAAGCCATGAGCAGTTCTTC. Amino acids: CASSLESHEQFF.

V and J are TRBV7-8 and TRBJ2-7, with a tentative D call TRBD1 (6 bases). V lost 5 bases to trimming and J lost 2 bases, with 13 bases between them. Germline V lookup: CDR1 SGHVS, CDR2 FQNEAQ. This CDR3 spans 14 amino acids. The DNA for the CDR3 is TGTGCCAGCAGCACTCAGGACAGCCCCTACGAGCAGTACTTC. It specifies CASSTQDSPYEQYF.

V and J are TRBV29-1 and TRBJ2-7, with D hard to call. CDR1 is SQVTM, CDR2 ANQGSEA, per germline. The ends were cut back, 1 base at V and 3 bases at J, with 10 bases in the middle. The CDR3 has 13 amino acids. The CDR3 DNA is TGCAGCGTTGAAGGTGGGCAAAGCTACGAGCAGTACTTC. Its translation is CSVEGGQSYEQYF.

CDR3 region: CASSRITGTGYEQYF. Written as DNA, the CDR3 is TGTGCCAGCAGCCGAATCACCGGGACAGGCTACGAGCAGTACTTC. V gene TRBV6-2 or TRBV6-3 combines with J gene TRBJ2-7, with 8 bases that match TRBD1. The V gene's germline CDR1 is MNHEY and CDR2 SVGEGT. Unmatched junction bases numbered 10, after V lost 6 bases and J lost 3 bases. This CDR3 contains 15 residues.

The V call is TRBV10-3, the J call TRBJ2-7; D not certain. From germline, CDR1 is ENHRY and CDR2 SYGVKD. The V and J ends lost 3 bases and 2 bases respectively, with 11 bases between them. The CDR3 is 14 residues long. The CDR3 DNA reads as TGTGCCATCAGTGACCCGCGCTCGACCTACGAGCAGTACTTC. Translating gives CAISDPRSTYEQYF.

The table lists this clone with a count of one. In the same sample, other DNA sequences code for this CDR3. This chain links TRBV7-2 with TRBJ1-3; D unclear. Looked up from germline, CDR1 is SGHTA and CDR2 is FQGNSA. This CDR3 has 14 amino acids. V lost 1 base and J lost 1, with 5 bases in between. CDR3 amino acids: CASSLGGSGNTIYF. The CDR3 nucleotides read TGTGCCAGCAGCTTAGGAGGATCTGGAAACACCATATATTTT.

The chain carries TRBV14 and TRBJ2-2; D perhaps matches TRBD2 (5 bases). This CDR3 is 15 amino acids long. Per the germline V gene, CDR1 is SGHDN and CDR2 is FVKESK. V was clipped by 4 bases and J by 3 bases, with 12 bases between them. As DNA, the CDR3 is TGTGCCAGCAGCCCCGCCAAGGAGGACACCGGGGAGCTGTTTTTT. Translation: CASSPAKEDTGELFF.

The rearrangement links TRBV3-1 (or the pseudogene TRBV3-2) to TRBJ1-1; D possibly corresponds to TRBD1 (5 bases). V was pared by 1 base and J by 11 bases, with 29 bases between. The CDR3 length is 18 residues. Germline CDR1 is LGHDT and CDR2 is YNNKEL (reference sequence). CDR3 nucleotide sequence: TGTGCCAGCAGCCAAGTTCCTGTCGGCCAGGGAACGCGAATCCCGGCTTTCTTT. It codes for CASSQVPVGQGTRIPAFF.

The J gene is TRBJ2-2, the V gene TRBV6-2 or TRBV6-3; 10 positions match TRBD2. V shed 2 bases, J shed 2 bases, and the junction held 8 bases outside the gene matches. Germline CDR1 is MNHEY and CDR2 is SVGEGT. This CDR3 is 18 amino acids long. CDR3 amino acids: CASSYGGSGRLNTGELFF. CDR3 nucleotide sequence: TGTGCCAGCAGTTACGGCGGTAGCGGGAGGCTTAACACCGGGGAGCTGTTTTTT.

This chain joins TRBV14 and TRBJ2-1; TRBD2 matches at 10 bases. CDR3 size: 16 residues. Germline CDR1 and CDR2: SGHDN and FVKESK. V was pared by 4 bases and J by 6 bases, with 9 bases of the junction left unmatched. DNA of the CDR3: TGTGCCAGCAGCCTAGCGGGGGGACTACTCGGCAATGAGCAGTTCTTC. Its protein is CASSLAGGLLGNEQFF.

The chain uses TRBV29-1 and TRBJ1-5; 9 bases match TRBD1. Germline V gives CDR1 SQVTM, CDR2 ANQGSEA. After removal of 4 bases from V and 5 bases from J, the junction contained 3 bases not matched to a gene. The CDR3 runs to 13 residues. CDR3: CSVGQGGDQPQHF. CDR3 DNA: TGCAGCGTTGGACAGGGGGGCGATCAGCCCCAGCATTTT.